This TCR beta chain was identified in a study of blood T cell repertoires in COVID-19. Study-wide context: Sample material is recorded as cDNA or gDNA derived from T cells, B-cell-depleted T cells, or PBMCs.

The assay was immunoSEQ multiplex PCR, and TCRdb's table has in-frame clones only and misses some. This sample has over 120,000 clones, with over 70% found just once. The V gene's germline CDR1 is KGHSH and CDR2 LQKENI. Trimming pared 3 bases from V and 0 bases from J, leaving 11 bases between. This CDR3 comprises 15 residues. The sample consisted of PBMCs or T cells enriched from blood (not recorded which). The chain joins TRBV18 to TRBJ1-2; no firm D call. The clonotype originates from a man in his sixties who had recovered from COVID-19. The CDR3 DNA is TGTGCCAGCTCACCCAGCCGGGAGCCTAACTATGGCTACACCTTC. This translates into CASSPSREPNYGYTF.